The 8 T cell receptor beta chains listed next were all sequenced from one sample in a study of human T cells and chemical hapten exposure. Documented time point: patch test 1, 2 weeks after DPC sensitization. Treatment: therapeutic diphenylcyclopropenone sensitization with weekly scalp DPC. TCRdb redid the calling of the RACE reads with MiXCR, one entry per CDR3 protein. The data contain fewer than 200,000 distinct CDR3 sequences, about 22% of them singletons. The sequences come from whole blood, collected in connection with sensitization to the hapten diphenylcyclopropenone (DPC). These TCRs come from a woman aged 50 to 60 with alopecia areata. Some clones in this sample may be carry-over from other donors' samples.

The chain carries TRBV7-2 and TRBJ2-2; 9 nucleotides match TRBD2. The V and J ends lost 3 bases and 4 bases, in that order; junction bases with no gene match: 9. Germline loops: CDR1 SGHTA, CDR2 FQGNSA. The CDR3 covers 17 residues. Here the CDR3 reads CASSLGVAGGPTGELFF. CDR3 DNA sequence: TGTGCCAGCAGCTTGGGAGTCGCGGGAGGGCCCACCGGGGAGCTGTTTTTT. Drawing the rest from reference TRBV7-2 and TRBJ2-2, the complete variable domain is GAGVSQSPSNKVTEKGKDVELRCDPISGHTALYWYRQSLGQGLEFLIYFQGNSAPDKSGLPSDRFSAERTGGSVSTLTIQRTQQEDSAVYLCASSLGVAGGPTGELFFGEGSRLTVL.

The chain links TRBV4-1 to TRBJ2-7; D gene unclear. Germline loops: CDR1 MGHRA, CDR2 YSYEKL. Trimming took off 5 bases at V and 0 bases at J, with 14 bases between the two ends. The CDR3 has 15 amino acids. DNA of the CDR3: TGCGCCAGCAGCAGATCAAGGGCCGGCTCCTACGAGCAGTACTTC. Protein product: CASSRSRAGSYEQYF.

This clonotype occurred a few times. This chain links TRBV2 with TRBJ2-3; TRBD2 matches 9 bases. This CDR3 is built from 14 residues. Germline lookup yields CDR1 SNHLY and CDR2 FYNNEI. V was pared by 6 bases and J by 3 bases, with 4 bases of the junction left unmatched. The CDR3 protein is CASSRLAGTDTQYF. CDR3 sequence (DNA): TGTGCCAGCAGCCGTCTAGCGGGAACAGATACGCAGTATTTT.

This clonotype was detected many times. The chain couples TRBV7-2 to TRBJ2-3; D might be TRBD2 (6 bases). V was cut by 5 bases and J by 2 bases, with 11 bases left in between. Germline V gene sequence: CDR1 SGHTA, CDR2 FQGNSA. This CDR3 region has 14 residues. This CDR3 is CASSPAGLTDTQYF. The CDR3 DNA reads TGTGCCAGCAGCCCGGCGGGGCTCACAGATACGCAGTATTTT.

This clonotype was observed a few times. The CDR3 DNA sequence: TGCGCCAGCAGCTTGGGACAGCCCACTGAAGCTTTCTTT. Translation gives CASSLGQPTEAFF. The chain combines TRBV5-1 with TRBJ1-1; weak D call: TRBD1 (5 bases). CDR3 length equals 13 residues. Germline assignment: CDR1 SGHRS and CDR2 YFSETQ. Trimming cost V 0 bases and J 4 bases, with 7 bases left between them. Looking up the rest from reference TRBV5-1 and TRBJ1-1 gives the full variable domain: KAGVTQTPRYLIKTRGQQVTLSCSPISGHRSVSWYQQTPGQGLQFLFEYFSETQRNKGNFPGRFSGRQFSNSRSEMNVSTLELGDSALYLCASSLGQPTEAFFGQGTRLTVV.

In this sample, this clonotype turned up a few times. The rearrangement links TRBV24-1 to TRBJ2-5; D unresolved. The CDR3 is made up of 11 amino acids. Per the germline V gene, CDR1 is KGHDR and CDR2 is SFDVKD. Trimming took off 7 bases at V and 2 bases at J, with 4 bases between the two ends. In nucleotides, the CDR3 is TGTGCCACCAGCGCGCAAGAGACCCAGTACTTC. Amino acid sequence: CATSAQETQYF.

This clonotype has only a few counts. The rearrangement links TRBV20-1 to TRBJ2-1, with TRBD2 identical over 13 bases. The V segment lost 6 bases and the J segment 4 bases; nucleotides outside the gene matches: 12. This CDR3 has 17 amino acids. Germline CDR1 is DFQATT and CDR2 is SNEGSKA (reference sequence). CDR3 region: CSAHGLAGALPYNEQFF. In DNA form, the CDR3 reads TGCAGTGCCCACGGACTAGCGGGAGCTCTTCCATACAATGAGCAGTTCTTC.

This clonotype was seen a few times. The V and J genes are TRBV5-1 and TRBJ1-1; perhaps TRBD1 as D (6 bases). Trimming removed 3 bases at V and 1 base at J, with 13 bases between. The CDR3 totals 15 residues. Germline CDR1 is SGHRS and CDR2 is YFSETQ. The CDR3 reads CASSSGGRWNTEAFF. In nucleotides, the CDR3 is TGCGCCAGCAGCTCCGGGGGGCGTTGGAACACTGAAGCTTTCTTT.